Sequencing of this T cell receptor (beta chain) was carried out in a study of beta chain features in type 1 diabetes. TCRB transcripts that were expressed got sequenced, as all of the isolated RNA had been reverse transcribed. Repertoires were generated with immunoSEQ multiplex PCR, while TCRdb's copy carries only in-frame clones and drops some. The sample comprises 350,000 or so clones, 20% of which are singletons, and approximately 0.046% rests with the top ten. The germline gives CDR1 MGHRA, CDR2 YSYEKL. Trimming took 3 bases from V and 1 from J; bases not matched to a gene: 14. This CDR3 spans 21 amino acids.

This clonotype was sampled from a woman aged 18-29 years in good health. Sequenced input: naive CD4+ T cells from blood. The V call is TRBV4-1, the J call TRBJ2-1, with 14 bases that match TRBD2. The CDR3 coding sequence is TGCGCCAGCAGCCACCACTTACCGGGACTAGCGGGAGTAAAGTCCTACAATGAGCAGTTCTTC. This sequence encodes CASSHHLPGLAGVKSYNEQFF.